This TCR beta chain derives from a study of monozygotic twins with inflammatory bowel disease. From germline, CDR1 is SGHAT and CDR2 FQDESV (reference sequence). The CDR3 sequence is 18 residues long. Notes on the study in general: Diversity of TCRbeta measured by inverse Simpson was lower in IBD patients than in healthy co-twins. Any single strong signal or clonotype tied to IBD lacked support.

TCRdb re-called the 5' RACE reads; one entry per CDR3 protein, DNA not given. The sample shows 330,000 or so distinct CDR3 sequences, and 2% to 2.5% sits with its ten largest clones. As to this clonotype: Its antigen is not known.

This TCR derives from a human donor with ulcerative colitis or Crohn's disease, or a healthy co-twin of an affected twin (not recorded which). The specimen sequenced was blood. J is TRBJ2-7 and V is TRBV11-1; lacking DNA, the TRBD1 call made by TCRdb goes unchecked. CDR3 loop: CASSLERGATGYDYEQYF.